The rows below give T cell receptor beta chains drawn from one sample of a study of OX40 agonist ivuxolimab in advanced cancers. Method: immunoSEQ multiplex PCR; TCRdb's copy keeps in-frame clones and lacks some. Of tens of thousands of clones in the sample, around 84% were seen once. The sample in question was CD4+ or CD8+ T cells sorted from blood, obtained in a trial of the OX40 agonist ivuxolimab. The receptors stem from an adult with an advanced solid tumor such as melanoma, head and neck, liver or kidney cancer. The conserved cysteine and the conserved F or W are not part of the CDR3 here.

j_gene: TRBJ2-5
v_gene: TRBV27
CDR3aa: ASRFGMQAVETQY

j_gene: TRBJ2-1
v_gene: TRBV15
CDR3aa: ATSRDIRGKRLFSIEQF

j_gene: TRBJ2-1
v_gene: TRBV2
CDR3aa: ASSGPGLVGGYEQF

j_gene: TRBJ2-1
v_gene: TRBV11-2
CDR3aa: ASSSLGAFGEQF

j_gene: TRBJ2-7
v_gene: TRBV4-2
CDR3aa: ASSQGGGFYEQY

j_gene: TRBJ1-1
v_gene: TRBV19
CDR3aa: ASSPRGTESTEAF

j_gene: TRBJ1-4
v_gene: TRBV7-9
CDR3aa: ASTLIGGDPNEKLF

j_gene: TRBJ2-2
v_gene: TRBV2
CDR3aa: ASTREGGTGELF

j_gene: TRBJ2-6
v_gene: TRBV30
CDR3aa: AWSKWVSGANVLT

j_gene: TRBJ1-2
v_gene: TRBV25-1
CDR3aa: ASSGTDHRGYGYT

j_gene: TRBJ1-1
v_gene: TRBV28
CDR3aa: ASSLLGQGHVRNTEAF

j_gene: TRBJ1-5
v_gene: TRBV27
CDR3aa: ASRGVNGGKNQPQH

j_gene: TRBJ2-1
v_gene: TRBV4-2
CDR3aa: ASSQEPQRGAQQF

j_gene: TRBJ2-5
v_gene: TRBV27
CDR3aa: ASSSLAGGETQY

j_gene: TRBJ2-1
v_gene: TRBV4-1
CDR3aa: ASSPGHRGRADEQF

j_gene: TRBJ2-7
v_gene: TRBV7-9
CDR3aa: ASSSKDRDLYEQY

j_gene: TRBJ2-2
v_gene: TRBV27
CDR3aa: ASSFFQKNTGELF

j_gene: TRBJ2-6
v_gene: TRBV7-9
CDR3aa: ASSLVSRAGANVLT

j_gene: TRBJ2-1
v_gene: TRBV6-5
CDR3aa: ASIGAEGNNEQF

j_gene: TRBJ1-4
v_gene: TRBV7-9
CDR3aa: ASSFGSPRIENEKLF

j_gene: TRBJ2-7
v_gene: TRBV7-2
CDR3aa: ASSRWVDTYEQY

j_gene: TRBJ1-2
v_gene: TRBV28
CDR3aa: ASEKGDGYT

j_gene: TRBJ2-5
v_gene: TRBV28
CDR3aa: ASAKGGDGETQY

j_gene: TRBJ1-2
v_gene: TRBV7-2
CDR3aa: ASSLSTGVLGYT

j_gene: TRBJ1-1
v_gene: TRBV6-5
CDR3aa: ASSYRQFTGTEAF

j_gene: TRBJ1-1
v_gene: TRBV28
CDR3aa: ASEGNLNTEAF

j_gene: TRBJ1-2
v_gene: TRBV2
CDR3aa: ASIRTAYGYT

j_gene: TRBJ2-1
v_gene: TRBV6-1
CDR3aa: ASRERGENNEQF

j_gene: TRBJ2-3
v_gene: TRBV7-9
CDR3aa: ASSLVVELGQLNTDTQY

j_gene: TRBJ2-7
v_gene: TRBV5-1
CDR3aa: ASSLGGATLHEQY

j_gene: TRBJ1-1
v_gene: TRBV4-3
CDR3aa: ASSQERVTGRKAF

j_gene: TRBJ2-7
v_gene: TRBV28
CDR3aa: ASSFEDEQY

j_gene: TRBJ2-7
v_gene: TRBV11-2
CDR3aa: ASSLMSSGSYEQY

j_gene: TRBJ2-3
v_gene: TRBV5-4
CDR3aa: ASRNSYTDTQY

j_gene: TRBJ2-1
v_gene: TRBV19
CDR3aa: ASSRGDGTYNEQF

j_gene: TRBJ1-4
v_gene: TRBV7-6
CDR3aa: ASSLGTATNEKLF

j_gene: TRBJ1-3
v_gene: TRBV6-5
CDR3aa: ASRQGLGVGNTIY

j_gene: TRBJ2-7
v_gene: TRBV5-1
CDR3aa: ASQGSSYEQY

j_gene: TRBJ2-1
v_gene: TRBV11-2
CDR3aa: ASSLVRGRGAYNEQF

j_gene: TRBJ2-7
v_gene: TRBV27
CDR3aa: ASTDITGLHEQY

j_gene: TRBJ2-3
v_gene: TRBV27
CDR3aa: ASSLSRGSFSTDTQY

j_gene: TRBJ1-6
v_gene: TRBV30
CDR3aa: AWSGDGNNSPLH

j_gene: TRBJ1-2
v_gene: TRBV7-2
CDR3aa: ASSLGTGGGHGNYGYT

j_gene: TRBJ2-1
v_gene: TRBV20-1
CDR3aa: SAELGSLF

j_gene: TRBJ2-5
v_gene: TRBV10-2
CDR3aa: ASSDIAGGRETQY